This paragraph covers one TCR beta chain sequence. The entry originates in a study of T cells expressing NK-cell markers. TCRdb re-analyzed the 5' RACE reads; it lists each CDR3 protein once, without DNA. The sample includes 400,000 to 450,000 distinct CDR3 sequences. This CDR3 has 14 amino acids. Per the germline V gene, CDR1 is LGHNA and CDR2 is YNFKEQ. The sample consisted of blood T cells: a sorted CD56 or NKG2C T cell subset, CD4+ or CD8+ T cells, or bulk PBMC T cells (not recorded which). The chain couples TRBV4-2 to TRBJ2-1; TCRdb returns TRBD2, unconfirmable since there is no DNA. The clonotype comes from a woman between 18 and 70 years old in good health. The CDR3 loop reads CASSLTSANNEQFF.